This passage covers 19 T cell receptor beta chains from one sample sequenced in a study of regulatory T cells in long-lasting Graves disease. The time point denotes: newly diagnosed GD, antithyroid drugs for less than 3 months. From PBMCs, RNA was extracted and then used to make the TCR library. HTBI primers from iRepertoire and Arm-PCR of CDR3 regions yielded the TCR beta libraries. TCRdb called the multiplex PCR reads again in MiXCR, with one record for every CDR3 protein. Counted here are around 500,000 distinct CDR3 sequences, roughly 13% occurring once; the ten biggest clones make up under 10%. These same records also appear under a second study, on T cells in Graves' hyperthyroidism and ophthalmopathy.

The input for sequencing was peripheral blood mononuclear cells (PBMCs), taken at new diagnosis, from a patient treated with antithyroid drugs. The source of these receptors is a man younger than 40 with Graves disease.

V gene TRBV11-2 combines with J gene TRBJ2-7, with no clear D. Trimming shortened V by 7 bases and J by 5 bases, and 12 bases separated the two germline ends. The CDR3 extends over 12 amino acids. CDR1 and CDR2 from the germline V gene are SGHAT and FQNNGV. The CDR3 loop reads CASTLSYDEQYF. Written as DNA, the CDR3 is TGTGCCAGCACCCTTAGTTACGACGAGCAGTACTTC.

J is TRBJ2-1 and V is TRBV9; the match to TRBD1 covers 12 bases. CDR1 SGDLS and CDR2 YYNGEE come from the germline V gene. The V and J ends lost 5 bases and 0 bases, in that order; junction bases with no gene match: 12. The CDR3 consists of 19 residues. The CDR3 region is CASREGQGAEPSSYNEQFF. CDR3 bases: TGTGCCAGCAGAGAGGGACAGGGGGCGGAACCGAGCTCCTACAATGAGCAGTTCTTC. The full variable domain, with the rest looked up from reference TRBV9 and TRBJ2-1, is DSGVTQTPKHLITATGQRVTLRCSPRSGDLSVYWYQQSLDQGLQFLIQYYNGEERAKGNILERFSAQQFPDLHSELNLSSLELGDSALYFCASREGQGAEPSSYNEQFFGPGTRLTVL.

In this sample, this clonotype turned up a few times. The J gene is TRBJ2-3, the V gene TRBV20-1; D is unclear. The J call may be faulty, since TRBJ1-5 better matches the DNA end. From germline, CDR1 is DFQATT and CDR2 SNEGSKA (reference sequence). The CDR3 has 12 amino acids. The CDR3 nucleotides are TGCAGTGCGACTAGCGCCACAGATACGCAGCATTTT. This gives the protein CSATSATDTQHF.

There are many counts of this clonotype. This sequence joins TRBV18 and TRBJ2-7, with TRBD2 matching 9 bases. The ends lost 4 bases at V and 3 bases at J; junction bases unmatched: 4. Germline V lookup: CDR1 KGHSH, CDR2 LQKENI. There are 14 residues in the CDR3. CDR3 in DNA: TGTGCCAGCTCACGACTAGCGGATCTCTACGAGCAGTACTTC. This gives the protein CASSRLADLYEQYF.

This clonotype was observed a handful of times. This chain connects TRBV20-1 to TRBJ2-5; 7 nucleotides match TRBD1. CDR1 is DFQATT and CDR2 is SNEGSKA in the germline V gene (reference sequence). The CDR3 extends over 16 amino acids. V shed 3 bases and J 1 base; nucleotides not matched to a gene: 11. The CDR3 DNA is TGCAGTGCTAGTGTAGGGGGCTTTCGAAGCCAAGAGACCCAGTACTTC. Residues: CSASVGGFRSQETQYF.

This clonotype has more than one count but fewer than ten. The rearrangement joins TRBV18 to TRBJ2-1; the D gene is possibly TRBD1 (6 bases). Germline assignment: CDR1 KGHSH and CDR2 LQKENI. The CDR3 has 16 residues. Trimming took off 1 base at V and 3 bases at J, with 13 bases between the two ends. The CDR3 DNA reads as TGTGCCAGCTCACCACAATCGAGGACAGTCTACAATGAGCAGTTCTTC. Encoded protein: CASSPQSRTVYNEQFF.

This clonotype was counted at least ten times. The chain carries TRBV11-2 and TRBJ2-1; TRBD2 agrees at 13 bases. The trim removed 4 bases at V and 3 bases at J, leaving 0 bases unmatched. The CDR3 runs to 15 residues. Germline CDR1 reads SGHAT; CDR2 reads FQNNGV. This chain's CDR3 is CASSWTSGSYNEQFF. CDR3 DNA: TGTGCCAGCAGCTGGACTAGCGGGAGCTACAATGAGCAGTTCTTC.

J is TRBJ2-3 and V is TRBV20-1; a weak D match, TRBD2 (6 bases). V dropped 6 bases and J dropped 1 base, with 14 bases sitting between them. The CDR3 has 14 residues. CDR1 and CDR2 (germline): DFQATT, SNEGSKA (reference sequence). The chain's CDR3 is CSAPGRSRTDTQYF. In DNA form, the CDR3 reads TGCAGTGCCCCTGGGAGGTCACGCACAGATACGCAGTATTTT.

The table lists this clonotype with many counts. V is TRBV14 and J is TRBJ1-2; D gene ambiguous. The V end was cut by 0 bases, the J end by 2 bases, with 10 bases between. The CDR3 runs 15 residues. Per the germline V gene, CDR1 is SGHDN and CDR2 is FVKESK. CDR3 in DNA: TGTGCCAGCAGCCAAGAAGCAGGATCCAACTATGGCTACACCTTC. The encoded protein is CASSQEAGSNYGYTF.

The gene calls are TRBV11-2 and TRBJ2-3; TRBD2 matches at 7 bases. J was trimmed by 3 bases and V by 1 base; bases with no gene match: 7. Germline CDR1 is SGHAT and CDR2 is FQNNGV. The CDR3 loop spans 16 amino acids. CDR3 nucleotides: TGTGCCAGCAGCTTAGTGCTTGGGGAGGGGACAGATACGCAGTATTTT. Translation gives CASSLVLGEGTDTQYF.

Many counts were recorded for this clonotype. The chain recombines TRBV2 with TRBJ2-1; D not resolved. CDR3 length equals 14 residues. V lost 6 bases and J 0 bases, leaving 9 bases between the germline ends. CDR1 and CDR2 from the germline V gene are SNHLY and FYNNEI. The CDR3 DNA follows: TGTGCCAGCAGGGACCGGAGCTCCTACAATGAGCAGTTCTTC. Translating it yields CASRDRSSYNEQFF.

In the case of this clonotype: Its ends do not fully match the called genes, so a read error is possible. The V gene is TRBV5-1, the J gene TRBJ2-5; no firm D call. The CDR3 extends over 13 amino acids. Germline CDR1 is SGHRS and CDR2 is YFSETQ. The CDR3 is CVSSLSDLETQYF. The CDR3 DNA sequence: TGCGTCAGCAGCTTGAGCGACTTAGAGACCCAGTACTTC.

Of note for this clonotype: A much larger clone differs by one base, so this may be a read error. The rearrangement links TRBV2 to TRBJ2-7; no clear D gene. Germline loops: CDR1 SNHLY, CDR2 FYNNEI. CDR3 length: 16 amino acids. CDR3 amino acids: CAGSIEALVGSYEQYF. CDR3 sequence (DNA): TGTGCCGGCAGCATAGAGGCTCTAGTCGGTTCCTACGAGCAGTACTTC.

The V call is TRBV28, the J call TRBJ2-3; 7 bases map to TRBD2. V shed 5 bases and J 0 bases; nucleotides not matched to a gene: 8. This CDR3 region has 16 residues. The germline gives CDR1 MDHEN, CDR2 SYDVKM. The CDR3 bases are TGTGCCAGCAGTCAAACTAGCGAAGGAAGCACAGATACGCAGTATTTT. Translating it yields CASSQTSEGSTDTQYF.

This clonotype has a handful of counts. The rearrangement joins TRBV24-1 to TRBJ1-1; unclear D gene. Trimming stripped 6 bases from V and 7 bases from J, with 8 bases between. The CDR3 is made up of 11 amino acids. CDR1 is KGHDR and CDR2 is SFDVKD in the germline V gene. The CDR3 DNA sequence: TGTGCCACCAGTAGGGCGGGTGAAGCTTTCTTT. Translated, it gives CATSRAGEAFF.

Of note for this clonotype: This may stem from a read error, because a much larger clone lies one nucleotide away. V is TRBV6-1 and J is TRBJ1-5; a possible D gene is TRBD1 (5 bases). Germline assignment: CDR1 MNHNS and CDR2 SASEGT. The CDR3 is 13 amino acids. The CDR3 here is CASSTTGYQPHHF. The CDR3 DNA is TGTGCCAGCAGCACTACAGGTTATCAGCCCCATCATTTT.

At least ten counts were recorded for this clonotype. This sequence joins TRBV29-1 and TRBJ1-1, with D uncertain. V was trimmed by 6 bases and J by 11 bases, leaving 16 bases between them. The CDR3 length is 11 residues. Germline-derived CDR1 and CDR2 are SQVTM and ANQGSEA. The CDR3 region has the DNA TGCAGCGTATCCCAGGAGCCCCGGGCTTTCTTT. Translated, it gives CSVSQEPRAFF. Full variable domain (rest looked up from reference TRBV29-1 and TRBJ1-1): SAVISQKPSRDICQRGTSLTIQCQVDSQVTMMFWYRQQPGQSLTLIATANQGSEATYESGFVIDKFPISRPNLTFSTLTVSNMSPEDSSIYLCSVSQEPRAFFGQGTRLTVV.

This clonotype has a count of ten or more. This chain connects TRBV29-1 to TRBJ2-1; 8 bases fit TRBD2. The ends lost 4 bases at V and 0 bases at J; junction bases unmatched: 2. This CDR3 is built from 14 residues. Germline-derived CDR1 and CDR2 are SQVTM and ANQGSEA. CDR3 amino acids: CSVVREGSYNEQFF. CDR3 DNA sequence: TGCAGCGTTGTCCGGGAGGGCTCCTACAATGAGCAGTTCTTC.

This clonotype was observed at least ten times. The chain joins TRBV6-2 or TRBV6-3 to TRBJ1-1; D not certain. Germline loops: CDR1 MNHEY, CDR2 SVGEGT. There are 13 residues in the CDR3. V lost 6 bases, J lost 5 bases, and 13 bases lay in between. The CDR3 loop is CASSRTRWTEAFF. The CDR3 region has the DNA TGTGCCAGCAGCCGGACCCGGTGGACTGAAGCTTTCTTT.